This TCR beta chain was profiled in a study of CD8+CD57+ T cells in acquired aplastic anemia. At the level of the study: Sorting CD4+ and CD8+ cells gave DNA averaging approximately 3 ug. The study obtained 10 million to 12 million reads on average for CD4+ cells from healthy donors. Study-wide results and caveats: The number of CD8+ CDR3 sequences shared by patients and controls was 25 to 35.

According to the study, genomic DNA was the template for TCR beta VDJ and CDR3 profiling. TCRdb re-called the reads with MiXCR, one entry per CDR3 protein. The sample lists about 220,000 distinct CDR3 sequences, roughly 35% occurring once. V lost 2 bases, J lost 6 bases, and 4 bases lay in between. The CDR3 is 12 amino acids. Germline V lookup: CDR1 LNHNV, CDR2 YYDKDF (reference sequence). As to this clonotype: What it binds is not known.

Sequencing was performed on sorted CD4+, CD8+, or CD8+CD57+ T cells (not recorded which) from PBMCs. This rearrangement joins TRBV15 to TRBJ1-4; D is uncertain. The origin of this receptor is a human donor in good health, serving as a control. The CDR3 here is CATSRIDEKLFF. DNA of the CDR3: TGTGCCACCAGCAGAATTGATGAAAAACTGTTTTTT. The entire variable domain, with the rest obtained from reference TRBV15 and TRBJ1-4, is as follows: DAMVIQNPRYQVTQFGKPVTLSCSQTLNHNVMYWYQQKSSQAPKLLFHYYDKDFNNEADTPDNFQSRRPNTSFCFLDIRSPGLGDTAMYLCATSRIDEKLFFGSGTQLSVL.